This T cell receptor (beta chain) was sequenced for a study of a mutant IDH1 vaccine in newly diagnosed glioma. Across the study: Patients came in for eight vaccinations, in weeks 1, 3, 5, 7, 11, 15, 19 and 23.

The method was immunoSEQ multiplex PCR; TCRdb's version includes in-frame clones alone and lacks a portion of them. The table shows about 36,000 clones, with about four fifths occurring only once. The time point is: week 5, during vaccination. Each dose delivered 300 ug of mutant IDH1 20-mer peptide subcutaneously with imiquimod. CDR3 size: 15 residues. V dropped 4 bases and J dropped 6 bases, with 18 bases sitting between them. Germline loops: CDR1 SEHNR, CDR2 FQNEAQ (reference sequence). In regard to this clone: Antigen specificity is unknown.

Study results and caveats: Across multiple MHC alleles, over 90% of patients had vaccine-induced responses. Changes in top peripheral clonotypes did not appear linked to pseudoprogression.

The starting material was PBMCs, obtained from a glioma patient whose treatment included an IDH1 peptide vaccine. V gene TRBV7-9 combines with J gene TRBJ1-2; possible D gene TRBD1, 6 bases. The sequence came from a man in his forties or fifties with glioma. In nucleotides, the CDR3 is TGTGCCAGCAGCTCGCGCGCACAGGGCGTTGATGGCTACACCTTC. It codes for CASSSRAQGVDGYTF.